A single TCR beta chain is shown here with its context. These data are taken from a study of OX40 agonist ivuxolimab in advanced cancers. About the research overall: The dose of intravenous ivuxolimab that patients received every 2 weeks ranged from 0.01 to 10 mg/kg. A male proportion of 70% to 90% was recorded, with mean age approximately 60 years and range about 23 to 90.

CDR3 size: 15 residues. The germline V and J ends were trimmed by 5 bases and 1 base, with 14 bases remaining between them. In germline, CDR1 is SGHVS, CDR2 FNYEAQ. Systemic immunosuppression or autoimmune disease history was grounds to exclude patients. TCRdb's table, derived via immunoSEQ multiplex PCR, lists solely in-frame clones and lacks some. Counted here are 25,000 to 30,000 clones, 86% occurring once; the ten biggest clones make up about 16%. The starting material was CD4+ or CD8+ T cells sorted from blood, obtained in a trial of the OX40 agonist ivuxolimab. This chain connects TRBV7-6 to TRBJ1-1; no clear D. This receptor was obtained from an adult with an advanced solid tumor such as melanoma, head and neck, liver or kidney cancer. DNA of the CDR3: TGTGCCAGCAGCCCCACGGCAGCTCCGAACACTGAAGCTTTCTTT. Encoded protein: CASSPTAAPNTEAFF.